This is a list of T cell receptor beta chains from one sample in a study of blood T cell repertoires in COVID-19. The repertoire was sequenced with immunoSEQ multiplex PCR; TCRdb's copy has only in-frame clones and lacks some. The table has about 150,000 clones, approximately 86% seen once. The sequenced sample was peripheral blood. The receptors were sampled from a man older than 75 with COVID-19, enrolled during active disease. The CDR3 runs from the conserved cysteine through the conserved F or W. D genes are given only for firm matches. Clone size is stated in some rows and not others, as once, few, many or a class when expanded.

DNA: TGTGCCAGCAGCCAGCAGCCGGGAGGGTCTGAAGCTTTCTTT; CDR3: CASSQQPGGSEAFF; J: TRBJ1-1; D: NA; V: TRBV3-1/TRBV3-2; length: 14; size: NA
DNA: TGTGCCAGCAGTGAAGCGGTTTCCTACCTAGACAGGCAGTATTTT; CDR3: CASSEAVSYLDRQYF; J: TRBJ2-3; D: NA; V: TRBV6-1; length: 15; size: NA
DNA: TGTGCCAGCAGCGTATCGATTGGAGCAACTAATGAAAAACTGTTTTTT; CDR3: CASSVSIGATNEKLFF; J: TRBJ1-4; D: NA; V: TRBV9; length: 16; size: few
DNA: TGTGCCACCGCGGAGAACACCGGGGAGCTGTTTTTT; CDR3: CATAENTGELFF; J: TRBJ2-2; D: NA; V: TRBV11-3; length: 12; size: few
DNA: TGTGCCAGCAGTGTGCTAAGCGGGGGGGCCGGGGAGCTGTTTTTT; CDR3: CASSVLSGGAGELFF; J: TRBJ2-2; D: TRBD2; V: TRBV2; length: 15; size: NA
DNA: TGTGCCAGCAGCCAAGATCTAGGGGGCGTATATTCCGTTGTCACTGAAGCTTTCTTT; CDR3: CASSQDLGGVYSVVTEAFF; J: TRBJ1-1; D: TRBD1; V: TRBV4-2; length: 19; size: NA
DNA: TGTGCCAGCAGTTTTTTGGCGGGGGGGAAAGATACGCAGTATTTT; CDR3: CASSFLAGGKDTQYF; J: TRBJ2-3; D: TRBD2; V: TRBV28; length: 15; size: NA
DNA: TGTGCCAGCAGTTCACAGGGGACGCACCGTGGAGGCTACACCTTC; CDR3: CASSSQGTHRGGYTF; J: TRBJ1-2; D: TRBD1; V: TRBV6-1; length: 15; size: NA
DNA: TGTGCCAGCAGTTACAGCTTGCGTCAGCCCCAGCATTTT; CDR3: CASSYSLRQPQHF; J: TRBJ1-5; D: NA; V: TRBV6-2/TRBV6-3; length: 13; size: NA
DNA: TGTGCCATCAGGGGACAGGGAACGACTAGCGGGGCCGAAAGCTCCTACGAGCAGTACTTC; CDR3: CAIRGQGTTSGAESSYEQYF; J: TRBJ2-7; D: TRBD2; V: TRBV10-3; length: 20; size: NA
DNA: TGTGCCAGCAACGCAGGGCACCATGGCTACACCTTC; CDR3: CASNAGHHGYTF; J: TRBJ1-2; D: NA; V: TRBV6-5; length: 12; size: NA
DNA: TGTGCCAGCAGTTACCGGGGGGAGACCCAGTACTTC; CDR3: CASSYRGETQYF; J: TRBJ2-5; D: NA; V: TRBV6-6; length: 12; size: NA
DNA: TGTGCCAGCACCTCGGGGACAGGGAATCAGCCCCAGCATTTT; CDR3: CASTSGTGNQPQHF; J: TRBJ1-5; D: TRBD1; V: TRBV28; length: 14; size: NA
DNA: TGTGCCAGCAGCCTAGGGAGGAGCAATCAGCCCCAGCATTTT; CDR3: CASSLGRSNQPQHF; J: TRBJ1-5; D: NA; V: TRBV7-2; length: 14; size: NA
DNA: TGTGCCAGCAGTTACTCGACAGGGGACAATGAGCAGTTCTTC; CDR3: CASSYSTGDNEQFF; J: TRBJ2-1; D: TRBD1; V: TRBV6-5; length: 14; size: NA
DNA: TGTGCCAGCAGCACAGGGCGAGCTAATGAAAAACTGTTTTTT; CDR3: CASSTGRANEKLFF; J: TRBJ1-4; D: NA; V: TRBV5-6; length: 14; size: NA
DNA: TGTGCCAGCAGTCGGTTTAGCAATCAGCCCCAGCATTTT; CDR3: CASSRFSNQPQHF; J: TRBJ1-5; D: NA; V: TRBV12-3/TRBV12-4; length: 13; size: NA
DNA: TGTGCCAGCAGCTCACAGGGGGCGCGAAACACCGGGGAGCTGTTTTTT; CDR3: CASSSQGARNTGELFF; J: TRBJ2-2; D: TRBD1; V: TRBV5-6; length: 16; size: NA
DNA: TGTGCCAGCAGTCCAACCCAGGCAACCGGGGAGCTGTTTTTT; CDR3: CASSPTQATGELFF; J: TRBJ2-2; D: NA; V: TRBV6-5; length: 14; size: once
DNA: TGCGCCAGCAGCAAGCCGGGACAGGGAATTGTTGAGCAGTTCTTC; CDR3: CASSKPGQGIVEQFF; J: TRBJ2-1; D: TRBD1; V: TRBV4-3; length: 15; size: NA
DNA: TGTGCCAGCAGTTACTCGATACAGGGGTTGAGGGCGACTGAAGCTTTCTTT; CDR3: CASSYSIQGLRATEAFF; J: TRBJ1-1; D: TRBD1; V: TRBV6-2/TRBV6-3; length: 17; size: NA
DNA: TGTGCCAGCTCCAGGGGGATGAACACTGAAGCTTTCTTT; CDR3: CASSRGMNTEAFF; J: TRBJ1-1; D: TRBD1; V: TRBV6-5; length: 13; size: NA
DNA: TGCAGCGTTGAAGATGTCCCTTTTATCGGTGGCTACACCTTC; CDR3: CSVEDVPFIGGYTF; J: TRBJ1-2; D: NA; V: TRBV29-1; length: 14; size: NA
DNA: TGTGCCAGTAGGAGGGGAGGGAGAGCAGATACGCAGTATTTT; CDR3: CASRRGGRADTQYF; J: TRBJ2-3; D: TRBD2; V: TRBV19; length: 14; size: NA